Following are 6 T cell receptor beta chains from one sample sequenced in a study of T cells expressing NK-cell markers. Reprocessing the 5' RACE reads, TCRdb reports a single entry for every CDR3 protein and omits DNA. This listing includes around 140,000 distinct CDR3 sequences. The specimen was blood T cells: a sorted CD56 or NKG2C T cell subset, CD4+ or CD8+ T cells, or bulk PBMC T cells (not recorded which). The receptor set was obtained from a man younger than 35 in good health.

The rearrangement uses TRBV18 and TRBJ1-1; lacking DNA, the TRBD1 call made by TCRdb goes unchecked. Germline CDR1 reads KGHSH; CDR2 reads LQKENI. The CDR3 totals 14 residues. CDR3 sequence reads: CASSPGWGGLEAFF.

This rearrangement joins TRBV29-1 to TRBJ1-5. Germline assignment: CDR1 SQVTM and CDR2 ANQGSEA. This CDR3 contains 14 residues. Here the CDR3 reads CSAATQGLNQPQHF.

The chain combines TRBV9 with TRBJ2-7; lacking DNA, the TRBD2 call made by TCRdb goes unchecked. CDR1 and CDR2 (germline): SGDLS, YYNGEE. This CDR3 spans 14 amino acids. CDR3 sequence reads: CASSSLAGSYEQYF.

This chain's CDR3 is CASSTGGPTYGELFF. The rearrangement joins TRBV5-4 to TRBJ2-2; TCRdb reports TRBD2, a call that lacks DNA to check it against. The CDR3 totals 15 residues. The germline V gene has CDR1 SGHNT and CDR2 YYREEE (reference sequence).

The rearrangement links TRBV29-1 to TRBJ2-7. The CDR3 is 14 amino acids. The germline V gene has CDR1 SQVTM and CDR2 ANQGSEA. CDR3: CSVSTSFQYYEQYF.

V is TRBV19 and J is TRBJ2-1. This CDR3 comprises 13 residues. Germline CDR1 is LNHDA and CDR2 is SQIVND (reference sequence). The CDR3 reads CASSIPPQNEQFF.